This T cell receptor beta chain was sequenced in a study of blood T cell repertoires in COVID-19. Study overall: Acute and convalescent COVID-19 specimens originated in the United States, Italy and Spain. Sample material is recorded as cDNA or gDNA derived from T cells, B-cell-depleted T cells, or PBMCs.

In the original analysis: Quantification of nucleated cells was approximated via reference gene primer amplification. The data were produced by immunoSEQ multiplex PCR, yet TCRdb's version contains in-frame clones alone and is incomplete. D and trimming were read from the DNA, whereas the V and J calls and clone size are those reported in that table. The sample lists approximately 240,000 clones, roughly 84% occurring once. The germline gives CDR1 SGHTA, CDR2 FQGNSA. The CDR3 contains 14 residues. Trimming at V came to 4 bases and at J to 4 bases, leaving 4 bases not matched to a gene. This TCR was recovered from a woman of 80 years or more with active or convalescent COVID-19. The sample consisted of peripheral blood. This chain links TRBV7-2 with TRBJ1-2, with 9 bases that match TRBD1. The CDR3 spells CASSSGTGSYGYTF. CDR3 in DNA: TGTGCCAGCAGCTCCGGGACAGGGAGCTATGGCTACACCTTC.